Detailed here is one TCR beta chain. An end of the junction does not agree with germline; a read error may underlie this. The sample originates from a study of tumor-infiltrating lymphocytes in primary liver carcinoma. Starting material for RNA and DNA co-extraction consisted of roughly 19-30 mg of unsorted bulk tissue. Patients had chronic HBV infection and were treatment-naive. Researchers generated TCR beta cDNA from about 460 ng of total RNA, relying on a constant-region primer. It was through three nested multiplex PCR rounds of slightly modified ARM-PCR that TCR beta libraries arose. Both of the initial two PCR rounds ran for about 9 cycles and employed TRBV1-TRBV30 forward primers alongside a C-beta reverse primer. TCRdb reanalysed the multiplex PCR reads using MiXCR and keeps one entry per CDR3 protein. This sample has approximately 60,000 distinct CDR3 sequences, with less than 75% found just once.

The V gene's germline CDR1 is MNHEY and CDR2 SVGEGT. This CDR3 is built from 11 residues. The TCR sequence derives from a middle-aged man with primary liver carcinoma and hepatitis B virus infection. The rearrangement joins TRBV6-2 or TRBV6-3 to TRBJ2-7, with D hard to call. What was sequenced was liver tumor tissue from sampling region 2. Indicated subset: tumor region T2, inferior pole. In DNA, the CDR3 is TGTGCCAGCGGTTACAACCACGGGCAGTACTTC. Translated, it gives CASGYNHGQYF.